The clone carrying this TCR beta chain was seen just once. Sample barcodes and UMIs were carried by the TCR alpha and TCR beta cDNA libraries that 5'RACE generated with constant-segment primers. TCRdb re-called the 5' RACE reads through MiXCR, storing one row per CDR3 protein. Among roughly 250,000 distinct CDR3 sequences, about 17% were seen once, and the ten largest hold approximately 3.5%. The trim removed 0 bases at V and 5 bases at J, leaving 10 bases unmatched. CDR3 length equals 17 residues. This sample was taken from a study of T-cell memory formation after mild COVID-19. This clonotype was obtained from a young man who had mild COVID-19 (a few samples of this study predate the infection). Cell type and time point are not known. V gene TRBV12-3 or TRBV12-4 combines with J gene TRBJ1-1, with 9 bases that match TRBD1. Sequencing used PBMCs or a T cell subset sorted from them (not recorded which). The CDR3 bases are TGTGCCAGCAGTTTAGCGCGTGAACAGGGGGCGCGGACTGAAGCTTTCTTT. Residues: CASSLAREQGARTEAFF.